Following are 32 T cell receptor beta chains from one sample sequenced in a study of T-cell reconstitution after alpha-beta-depleted transplantation in children. Unique molecular identifiers were built into the TCRbeta library. TCRdb analysed the PCR reads with MiXCR anew, one entry per CDR3 protein. Here the sample spans some 490,000 distinct CDR3 sequences, approximately 12% being singletons. Specimen: PBMCs from the stem cell graft donor, collected from the stem cell graft. Receptor source: a human donor who donated a stem cell graft to a child with combined immunodeficiency.

This clonotype has only a few counts. The J gene is TRBJ2-7, the V gene TRBV5-1; 7 bases agree with TRBD2. CDR3 length: 14 amino acids. Germline V gene data show CDR1 as SGHRS and CDR2 as YFSETQ. With 5 bases clipped from V and 5 bases from J, the junction kept 10 bases outside the gene matches. The CDR3 sequence is CASRPRGGGNEQYF. CDR3 in DNA: TGCGCCAGCAGACCTCGCGGGGGTGGGAACGAGCAGTACTTC.

The chain carries TRBV12-3 or TRBV12-4 and TRBJ2-3; D not resolved. The CDR3 sequence is 13 residues long. V lost 4 bases, J lost 2 bases, and 7 bases lay in between. The CDR3 nucleotides are TGTGCCAGCAGTTGGATATCCACAGATACGCAGTATTTT. This encodes CASSWISTDTQYF.

In its sample, this clonotype was seen many times. V and J are TRBV28 and TRBJ1-4, with a possible D match to TRBD1 (6 bases). With 6 bases removed from V and 7 bases from J, the gap between germline ends came to 15 bases. The CDR3 loop spans 14 amino acids. Looked up from germline, CDR1 is MDHEN and CDR2 is SYDVKM. The CDR3 loop is CASRTGRLGEKLFF. In DNA form, the CDR3 reads TGTGCCAGCAGGACAGGTCGGCTGGGTGAAAAACTGTTTTTT.

The chain couples TRBV5-4 to TRBJ1-2; the D gene is possibly TRBD1 (5 bases). This CDR3 is 16 amino acids long. Trimming shortened V by 1 base and J by 8 bases, and 21 bases separated the two germline ends. In germline, CDR1 is SGHNT, CDR2 YYREEE (reference sequence). The DNA for the CDR3 is TGTGCCAGCAGCTTGATCCGAAGTGGAACAGGAGGGGGCTACACCTTC. Its translation is CASSLIRSGTGGGYTF. Full variable domain (missing parts from reference TRBV5-4 and TRBJ1-2): ETGVTQSPTHLIKTRGQQVTLRCSSQSGHNTVSWYQQALGQGPQFIFQYYREEENGRGNFPPRFSGLQFPNYSSELNVNALELDDSALYLCASSLIRSGTGGGYTFGSGTRLTVV.

Ten or more counts support this clonotype. The chain employs TRBV6-5 and TRBJ1-1; 9 bases line up with TRBD1. V lost 8 bases to trimming and J lost 1 base; unmatched junction nucleotides: 5. The CDR3 consists of 14 residues. Germline V lookup: CDR1 MNHEY, CDR2 SVGAGI. Here the CDR3 DNA reads TGTGCCAGCGGGACAGGGTTGGAGAACACTGAAGCTTTCTTT. Amino acids: CASGTGLENTEAFF.

This clonotype was picked up many times. V is TRBV5-1 and J is TRBJ2-1; D not resolved. Trimming removed 6 bases at V and 5 bases at J, with 9 bases between. Germline CDR1 SGHRS, CDR2 YFSETQ. The CDR3 is 12 amino acids. CDR3 sequence (DNA): TGCGCCAGCACCGACTCGGACAATGAGCAGTTCTTC. Protein product: CASTDSDNEQFF. The variable domain in full, completed from reference TRBV5-1 and TRBJ2-1, reads KAGVTQTPRYLIKTRGQQVTLSCSPISGHRSVSWYQQTPGQGLQFLFEYFSETQRNKGNFPGRFSGRQFSNSRSEMNVSTLELGDSALYLCASTDSDNEQFFGPGTRLTVL.

This clonotype was seen more than once but under ten times. The chain joins TRBV7-8 to TRBJ1-5; no reliable D call. The V end lost 0 bases, the J end lost 0 bases, and 6 bases lay between the germline ends. CDR3 length: 15 residues. In germline, CDR1 is SGHVS, CDR2 FQNEAQ. The CDR3 sequence: CASSLADGSNQPQHF. CDR3 coding DNA: TGTGCCAGCAGCTTAGCAGACGGTAGCAATCAGCCCCAGCATTTT.

The chain employs TRBV24-1 and TRBJ1-1, with D unresolved. Trimming removed 4 bases at V and 3 bases at J, with 5 bases between. CDR1 and CDR2 (germline): KGHDR, SFDVKD. The CDR3 runs to 12 residues. Here the CDR3 reads CATSDPDTEAFF. For the CDR3, the DNA is TGTGCCACCAGTGACCCGGACACTGAAGCTTTCTTT.

In its sample, this clonotype was seen a few times. The chain recombines TRBV11-2 with TRBJ2-1; 10 bases align to TRBD2. With 4 bases clipped from V and 9 bases from J, the junction kept 9 bases outside the gene matches. CDR3 length: 15 amino acids. Germline V gene data show CDR1 as SGHAT and CDR2 as FQNNGV. Here the CDR3 DNA reads TGTGCCAGCAGCTCCCTAGCGGGGGCGGGGAGTGAGCAGTTCTTC. Its protein product is CASSSLAGAGSEQFF. Drawing the rest from reference TRBV11-2 and TRBJ2-1, the complete variable domain is EAGVAQSPRYKIIEKRQSVAFWCNPISGHATLYWYQQILGQGPKLLIQFQNNGVVDDSQLPKDRFSAERLKGVDSTLKIQPAKLEDSAVYLCASSSLAGAGSEQFFGPGTRLTVL.

This sequence joins TRBV12-3 or TRBV12-4 and TRBJ1-6, with a weak D call TRBD1 (5 bases). The V and J ends lost 7 bases and 4 bases respectively, with 23 bases between them. The CDR3 runs 18 residues. In DNA, the CDR3 is TGTGCCAGCACCGGGGCGGGGGATACCGGGGGGTATAATTCACCCCTCCACTTT. Protein sequence: CASTGAGDTGGYNSPLHF.

This clonotype was seen ten or more times. The V and J genes are TRBV29-1 and TRBJ2-1; D uncertain. CDR1 is SQVTM and CDR2 is ANQGSEA in the germline V gene. The CDR3 has 12 residues. V dropped 2 bases and J dropped 8 bases, with 10 bases sitting between them. The CDR3 loop is CSVEPGRHEQFF. The CDR3 DNA reads TGCAGCGTTGAACCTGGGCGGCATGAGCAGTTCTTC.

This clonotype was seen a few times. This chain uses TRBV18 with TRBJ1-3; D is undetermined. The germline V and J ends were trimmed by 2 bases and 4 bases, with 18 bases remaining between them. Germline V gene sequence: CDR1 KGHSH, CDR2 LQKENI. The CDR3 totals 17 residues. The CDR3 region has the DNA TGTGCCAGCTCACCAAAATCCGGGGATTCGTCGGGAAACACCATATATTTT. Translating it yields CASSPKSGDSSGNTIYF.

V and J are TRBV28 and TRBJ2-2, with 7 bases identical to TRBD1. V lost 4 bases, J lost 3 bases, and 8 bases stayed unmatched. Germline CDR1 reads MDHEN; CDR2 reads SYDVKM. This CDR3 region has 16 residues. The CDR3 DNA is TGTGCCAGCAGTTCGTGGGCAGGGGGTCACACCGGGGAGCTGTTTTTT. This gives the protein CASSSWAGGHTGELFF.

This clonotype came up once. The rearrangement links TRBV7-9 to TRBJ2-3; D may be TRBD1 (6 bases). V lost 8 bases and J lost 2, with 20 bases in between. This CDR3 is 16 amino acids long. From germline, CDR1 is SEHNR and CDR2 FQNEAQ (reference sequence). CDR3 nucleotides: TGTGCCAGCCTCCTGGGGGCCGGTAGGATCACAGATACGCAGTATTTT. Translation gives CASLLGAGRITDTQYF.

In this sample, this clonotype turned up a few times. This chain connects TRBV20-1 to TRBJ2-7; 10 nucleotides agree with TRBD1. CDR1 and CDR2 from the germline V gene are DFQATT and SNEGSKA (reference sequence). Trimming at V came to 6 bases and at J to 0 bases, leaving 11 bases not matched to a gene. The CDR3 extends over 16 amino acids. CDR3 loop: CSAPGQGTFRSYEQYF. The CDR3 DNA is TGCAGTGCCCCGGGACAGGGGACCTTCCGCTCCTACGAGCAGTACTTC.

This clonotype was seen at least ten times. The chain recombines TRBV4-3 with TRBJ2-2; D uncertain. V shed 0 bases and J shed 10 bases, with 12 bases lying between them. The CDR3 covers 14 residues. Germline-derived CDR1 and CDR2 are LGHNA and YSLEER. DNA of the CDR3: TGCGCCAGCAGCCAAGATCGACGGGCGCCGGAGCTGTTTTTT. Its protein product is CASSQDRRAPELFF.

This chain joins TRBV19 and TRBJ1-2; tentative D call: TRBD1 (5 bases). Germline V gene sequence: CDR1 LNHDA, CDR2 SQIVND (reference sequence). The CDR3 totals 15 residues. V dropped 5 bases and J dropped 8 bases, with 21 bases sitting between them. DNA for the CDR3: TGTGCCAGTAGTCGGCGGGACGGACCGGGCATGGGCTACACCTTC. Its translation: CASSRRDGPGMGYTF. Full variable domain (rest looked up from reference TRBV19 and TRBJ1-2): DGGITQSPKYLFRKEGQNVTLSCEQNLNHDAMYWYRQDPGQGLRLIYYSQIVNDFQKGDIAEGYSVSREKKESFPLTVTSAQKNPTAFYLCASSRRDGPGMGYTFGSGTRLTVV.

This clonotype came up many times. This chain uses TRBV29-1 with TRBJ1-1, with 7 bases fitting TRBD1. The CDR3 is 10 amino acids. With V trimmed by 6 bases and J by 11 bases, 6 bases remained unmatched. CDR1 is SQVTM, CDR2 ANQGSEA, per germline. CDR3 DNA sequence: TGCAGCGTCCAAGGGGGCGACGCTTTCTTT. This translates into CSVQGGDAFF.

The chain combines TRBV3-1 with TRBJ1-2, with a tentative D call TRBD1 (5 bases). The CDR3 covers 14 residues. Per germline, CDR1 LGHDT and CDR2 YNNKEL (reference sequence). Trimming pared 6 bases from V and 1 base from J, leaving 12 bases between. CDR3 nucleotides: TGTGCCAGCAGTTTCCAGGGAGTTAACTATGGCTACACCTTC. This encodes CASSFQGVNYGYTF.

The genes are TRBV2 and TRBJ2-5; no firm D call. The CDR3 totals 13 residues. The germline V gene encodes CDR1 SNHLY and CDR2 FYNNEI. Trimming stripped 8 bases from V and 4 bases from J, with 14 bases between. This chain's CDR3 is CASRWAYGETQYF. The CDR3 bases are TGTGCCAGCCGCTGGGCTTACGGAGAGACCCAGTACTTC.

This clonotype was found once. The rearrangement joins TRBV29-1 to TRBJ2-3, with TRBD2 identical over 8 bases. The CDR3 consists of 13 residues. V was clipped by 7 bases and J by 11 bases; unmatched bases: 14. Germline V gives CDR1 SQVTM, CDR2 ANQGSEA. The CDR3 DNA reads TGCAGCGCTGACATCGGGGGGGCGGCTTGGCAGTATTTT. Residues: CSADIGGAAWQYF.

This clonotype was observed many times. V is TRBV6-4 and J is TRBJ2-1; D might be TRBD1 (6 bases). Germline V lookup: CDR1 MRHNA, CDR2 SNTAGT. There are 18 residues in the CDR3. The V and J ends lost 2 bases and 4 bases respectively, with 21 bases between them. The CDR3: CASSDLAGSQGTYNEQFF. CDR3 DNA sequence: TGTGCCAGCAGTGACCTGGCCGGTTCGCAGGGGACATACAATGAGCAGTTCTTC.

The rearrangement links TRBV5-6 to TRBJ1-5, with D tentatively TRBD1 (5 bases). CDR3 length equals 14 residues. V dropped 4 bases and J dropped 0 bases, with 8 bases sitting between them. CDR1 is SGHDT, CDR2 YYEEEE, per germline. CDR3 DNA sequence: TGTGCCAGCAGCCGGGGGTCTAGCAATCAGCCCCAGCATTTT. Residues: CASSRGSSNQPQHF.

This chain links TRBV12-5 with TRBJ1-1, with D perhaps TRBD1 (6 bases). CDR1 LGHNT and CDR2 FRNRAP come from the germline V gene. Trimming left V 6 bases short and J 3 bases short, with 17 bases between. The CDR3 is 15 amino acids. The chain's CDR3 is CASGEKQGGDTEAFF. The CDR3, as DNA: TGTGCTAGTGGGGAGAAACAGGGAGGCGACACTGAAGCTTTCTTT.

This clonotype occurred many times. DNA of the CDR3: TGTGCCAGCAGCATTGGTTCGGGCACTGAAGCTTTCTTT. This translates into CASSIGSGTEAFF. The V and J genes are TRBV7-9 and TRBJ1-1; no reliable D call. Germline CDR1 and CDR2: SEHNR and FQNEAQ (reference sequence). V was cut by 5 bases and J by 4 bases, with 11 bases left in between. The length of the CDR3 is 13 residues.

This clonotype was counted a few times. The gene calls are TRBV28 and TRBJ2-1, with D possibly matching TRBD1 (6 bases). Germline values: CDR1 MDHEN, CDR2 SYDVKM. Deletions cut 7 bases from V and 6 bases from J, with 16 bases between. The length of the CDR3 is 14 residues. The CDR3 spells CASIPGTPINEQFF. CDR3 nucleotide sequence: TGTGCCAGCATTCCCGGGACACCGATCAATGAGCAGTTCTTC.

A few counts support this clonotype. V is TRBV7-2 and J is TRBJ2-7, with 8 bases matching TRBD1. V dropped 2 bases and J dropped 2; count of bases not matched to a gene: 5. CDR1 is SGHTA, CDR2 FQGNSA, per germline. CDR3 length: 15 amino acids. The CDR3 sequence is CASSLNAGQAYEQYF. Written as DNA, the CDR3 is TGTGCCAGCAGCTTAAATGCGGGACAGGCCTACGAGCAGTACTTC.

The table lists this clonotype with a count of one. This chain uses TRBV7-2 with TRBJ2-3; D gene uncertain. The length of the CDR3 is 15 residues. Trimming took off 4 bases at V and 1 base at J, with 12 bases between the two ends. The germline CDR1 and CDR2 sequences are SGHTA and FQGNSA. CDR3 sequence (DNA): TGTGCCAGCAGCTCTCAGATCGGGCGCACAGATACGCAGTATTTT. Its protein product is CASSSQIGRTDTQYF.

This clonotype was counted many times. The V and J genes are TRBV9 and TRBJ2-5, with TRBD1 matching over 7 bases. The V gene's germline CDR1 is SGDLS and CDR2 YYNGEE. V trimming: 3 bases; J trimming: 1 base; junction bases outside the gene matches: 3. This CDR3 has 14 residues. CDR3 in amino acids: CASSAWDSQETQYF. The CDR3 nucleotides read TGTGCCAGCAGCGCCTGGGACAGCCAAGAGACCCAGTACTTC.

This CDR3 reads CSIQYTEAFF. CDR3 sequence (DNA): TGCAGCATCCAATACACTGAAGCTTTCTTT. V and J are TRBV29-1 and TRBJ1-1; unclear D gene. CDR1 SQVTM and CDR2 ANQGSEA come from the germline V gene. The CDR3 totals 10 residues. Trimming shortened V by 8 bases and J by 3 bases, and 7 bases separated the two germline ends.

This clonotype was seen more than once but under ten times. J is TRBJ2-7 and V is TRBV12-3 or TRBV12-4; D is tentatively TRBD1 or TRBD2 (5 bases each). The CDR3 runs 12 residues. V was trimmed by 5 bases and J by 3 bases, leaving 8 bases between them. CDR3 sequence: CASSGTFYEQYF. CDR3 nucleotide sequence: TGTGCCAGCAGTGGGACCTTCTACGAGCAGTACTTC.

The table lists this clonotype with a few counts. This chain joins TRBV2 and TRBJ2-1, with a possible D match to TRBD1 (5 bases). In germline, CDR1 is SNHLY, CDR2 FYNNEI. Trimming removed 6 bases at V and 8 bases at J, with 14 bases between. The CDR3 contains 13 residues. The CDR3 protein is CASRAETADEQFF. CDR3 bases: TGTGCCAGCAGGGCTGAGACAGCAGATGAGCAGTTCTTC.